This T cell receptor (beta chain) was identified during a study of T-cell memory formation after mild COVID-19. About the study: For the most part, TCR clusters were specific to one donor. General study points: Memory cells collected pre-infection included some clones that later responded, suggesting cross-reactive memory joined.

MiXCR was run by TCRdb on the 5' RACE reads, yielding one entry per CDR3 protein. Among around 62,000 distinct CDR3 sequences listed, roughly 25% were seen once. Germline CDR1 and CDR2: SEHNR and FQNEAQ (reference sequence). The V gene lost 5 bases and the J gene lost 0 bases, with 15 bases spanning the gap. The CDR3 spans 16 residues. This clonotype was seen a handful of times. Its antigen is not known. This clonotype originated in a man between 18 and 29 years old who had mild COVID-19 (a few samples of this study predate the infection). Cell type and time point are not known. The chain couples TRBV7-9 to TRBJ2-3; TRBD2 might be the D (5 bases). The sequenced material came from PBMCs or a T cell subset sorted from them (not recorded which). CDR3 DNA: TGTGCCAGCAGCCCCTACGACACGGGGAGCACAGATACGCAGTATTTT. Its protein is CASSPYDTGSTDTQYF.